The 27 T cell receptor beta chains below all came from one sample that was sequenced in a study of cytomegalovirus exposure and HLA in healthy donors. PCR employed 60 Vbeta and 13 Jbeta primers. Some clones are missing from TCRdb's copy, which holds only in-frame ones; the method was immunoSEQ multiplex PCR. The profile shows roughly 99,000 clones, under 80% of them singletons. Sequencing input: PBMCs. The receptors shown here come from a woman aged 40-49 years in good health and CMV-seropositive.

The V and J genes are TRBV7-9 and TRBJ1-6, with D tentatively TRBD1 (6 bases). Germline CDR1 SEHNR, CDR2 FQNEAQ (reference sequence). V was trimmed by 1 base and J by 10 bases, leaving 14 bases between them. CDR3 length: 15 residues. CDR3 protein: CASSLESGRGSPLHF. The CDR3 bases are TGTGCCAGCAGCTTAGAAAGCGGCAGGGGATCACCCCTCCACTTT.

This clone appeared a few times. The gene calls are TRBV2 and TRBJ2-7; possible D gene TRBD2, 6 bases. V was cut by 3 bases and J by 0 bases, with 15 bases left in between. The CDR3 has 16 residues. Germline-derived CDR1 and CDR2 are SNHLY and FYNNEI. The CDR3 loop is CASSDIGGGSSYEQYF. The CDR3 DNA is TGTGCCAGCAGTGATATTGGTGGGGGGAGCTCCTACGAGCAGTACTTC.

The gene calls are TRBV29-1 and TRBJ2-3; 8 bases fit TRBD2. CDR3 length equals 15 residues. V was pared by 4 bases and J by 2 bases, with 8 bases of the junction left unmatched. Germline V lookup: CDR1 SQVTM, CDR2 ANQGSEA. In DNA form, the CDR3 reads TGCAGCGTTGGCATAGTCGGGGGGGCCACAGATACGCAGTATTTT. Protein: CSVGIVGGATDTQYF.

This chain connects TRBV25-1 to TRBJ2-3; 7 positions agree with TRBD1. V shed 4 bases and J 6 bases; nucleotides not matched to a gene: 7. CDR1 and CDR2 from the germline V gene are MGHDK and SYGVNS. The CDR3 extends over 14 amino acids. CDR3 DNA sequence: TGTGCCAGCAGTGCCAGACAGGGTTCGGATACGCAGTATTTT. As protein: CASSARQGSDTQYF.

The CDR3 sequence: CASSLGDSGGYNEQFF. DNA of the CDR3: TGCGCCAGCAGCTTGGGTGATAGCGGGGGCTACAATGAGCAGTTCTTC. This sequence joins TRBV5-1 and TRBJ2-1; 9 positions agree with TRBD2. Germline CDR1 and CDR2: SGHRS and YFSETQ. Trimming cost V 0 bases and J 3 bases; bases outside gene matches: 4. This CDR3 spans 16 amino acids. Combining the CDR3 with reference TRBV5-1 and TRBJ2-1 gives the whole variable domain KAGVTQTPRYLIKTRGQQVTLSCSPISGHRSVSWYQQTPGQGLQFLFEYFSETQRNKGNFPGRFSGRQFSNSRSEMNVSTLELGDSALYLCASSLGDSGGYNEQFFGPGTRLTVL.

This clone appeared once. This CDR3 is CASSSSTDTQYF. The CDR3 DNA follows: TGTGCCAGCAGTTCTAGCACAGATACGCAGTATTTT. This chain connects TRBV7-9 to TRBJ2-3; D uncertain. Deletions cut 6 bases from V and 0 bases from J, with 4 bases between. The germline gives CDR1 SEHNR, CDR2 FQNEAQ (reference sequence). CDR3 length equals 12 residues.

The chain carries TRBV4-1 and TRBJ1-1; D is perhaps TRBD1 (5 bases). The length of the CDR3 is 13 residues. The V gene lost 3 bases and the J gene lost 1 base, with 6 bases spanning the gap. CDR1 and CDR2 from the germline V gene are MGHRA and YSYEKL. Here the CDR3 DNA reads TGCGCCAGCAGCCACCAGGGGAACACTGAAGCTTTCTTT. It encodes CASSHQGNTEAFF.

The chain has TRBV4-3 and TRBJ2-5; a weak D match, TRBD2 (5 bases). The V end was cut by 4 bases, the J end by 5 bases, with 14 bases between. Germline lookup yields CDR1 LGHNA and CDR2 YSLEER. The length of the CDR3 is 14 residues. CDR3 nucleotide sequence: TGCGCCAGCAGCCGGTCGGGGTCCGCCGAGACCCAGTACTTC. Translating it yields CASSRSGSAETQYF.

This chain links TRBV7-3 with TRBJ1-1, with D perhaps matching TRBD1 (5 bases). The V gene lost 5 bases and the J gene lost 8 bases, with 15 bases spanning the gap. Germline V gene lookup returns CDR1 SGHTA and CDR2 FQGTGA. The CDR3 loop spans 13 amino acids. CDR3 in amino acids: CASSRRGDSEAFF. The CDR3 DNA is TGTGCCAGCAGCCGTCGCGGGGACTCGGAAGCTTTCTTT.

The chain couples TRBV15 to TRBJ1-3, with 7 bases fitting TRBD1. Germline CDR1 is LNHNV and CDR2 is YYDKDF (reference sequence). V shed 0 bases and J 0 bases; nucleotides not matched to a gene: 11. The CDR3 spans 19 residues. CDR3: CATSRESIGTEDSGNTIYF. The CDR3 nucleotides read TGTGCCACCAGCAGAGAATCGATTGGGACAGAGGACTCTGGAAACACCATATATTTT.

This clone was counted only a few times. V and J are TRBV6-4 and TRBJ2-3; D is ambiguous. Trimming shortened V by 0 bases and J by 3 bases, and 4 bases separated the two germline ends. This CDR3 region has 13 residues. Germline CDR1 reads MRHNA; CDR2 reads SNTAGT. This chain's CDR3 is CASSDSPTDTQYF. DNA for the CDR3: TGTGCCAGCAGTGACTCCCCTACAGATACGCAGTATTTT.

This sequence joins TRBV15 and TRBJ2-1; D is unclear. Germline CDR1 is LNHNV and CDR2 is YYDKDF (reference sequence). The CDR3 is made up of 12 amino acids. The ends were cut back, 4 bases at V and 4 bases at J, with 5 bases in the middle. CDR3 sequence (DNA): TGTGCCACCAGCACCTTATACAATGAGCAGTTCTTC. Amino acids: CATSTLYNEQFF.

This sequence joins TRBV9 and TRBJ2-7, with D maybe TRBD1 (6 bases). Germline-derived CDR1 and CDR2 are SGDLS and YYNGEE. The ends were cut back, 4 bases at V and 5 bases at J, with 16 bases in the middle. This CDR3 has 14 residues. The CDR3 nucleotides read TGTGCCAGCAGCCCGAGGGGGACCAGGGACGAGCAGTACTTC. It is translated as CASSPRGTRDEQYF.

This clone was picked up a small number of times. This chain connects TRBV5-3 to TRBJ2-7, with 11 bases aligning to TRBD2. TRBV5-3 is sorted into the ORF group, with uncertain function. The CDR3 sequence is 17 residues long. V gave up 6 bases and J gave up 0 bases; unmatched junction bases: 11. This CDR3 is CARKILAGDRSSYEQYF. In nucleotides, the CDR3 is TGTGCCAGAAAGATACTAGCGGGGGACCGAAGCTCCTACGAGCAGTACTTC.

The V and J genes are TRBV5-3 and TRBJ2-5, with 8 bases aligning to TRBD2. TRBV5-3 is recorded as an ORF, its role being uncertain. V shed 4 bases and J 4 bases; nucleotides not matched to a gene: 15. The CDR3 sequence is 17 residues long. The chain's CDR3 is CARSPVPSSGGGETQYF. The CDR3 bases are TGTGCCAGAAGCCCGGTCCCGTCGAGCGGGGGAGGAGAGACCCAGTACTTC.

The rearrangement joins TRBV5-4 to TRBJ2-5, with 13 bases that match TRBD2. The germline CDR1 and CDR2 sequences are SGHNT and YYREEE (reference sequence). The CDR3 has 16 residues. V trimming: 5 bases; J trimming: 3 bases; junction bases outside the gene matches: 7. The CDR3 DNA follows: TGTGCCAGCAGACCGGGGACTAGCGGGGACAAAGAGACCCAGTACTTC. Translated: CASRPGTSGDKETQYF.

The chain has TRBV9 and TRBJ2-3, with 8 nucleotides matching TRBD2. This CDR3 spans 15 amino acids. Trimming cost V 5 bases and J 6 bases; bases outside gene matches: 11. Per germline, CDR1 SGDLS and CDR2 YYNGEE. The CDR3 nucleotides are TGTGCCAGCAGTTTCACCGGGACTAGAGGCGATACGCAGTATTTT. Protein: CASSFTGTRGDTQYF.

The V gene is TRBV5-1, the J gene TRBJ1-6; TRBD1 agrees at 7 bases. The CDR3 loop spans 15 amino acids. The V gene's germline CDR1 is SGHRS and CDR2 YFSETQ. V shed 4 bases and J 7 bases; nucleotides not matched to a gene: 8. Here the CDR3 reads CASSPRGTGNSPLHF. DNA for the CDR3: TGCGCCAGCAGCCCCAGGGGGACGGGAAATTCACCCCTCCACTTT.

This clone was detected only a few times. The chain links TRBV6-5 to TRBJ1-4; 9 nucleotides match TRBD1. The CDR3 totals 15 residues. The germline V gene has CDR1 MNHEY and CDR2 SVGAGI. V lost 0 bases and J lost 7; bases outside the gene matches: 3. CDR3 nucleotides: TGTGCCAGCAGTTACTCGGGACAGGGCCCTGAAAAACTGTTTTTT. Amino acid sequence: CASSYSGQGPEKLFF.

This clone has only a few counts. In DNA, the CDR3 is TGTGCCAGCAGTCCCCCGGGGGATCTAAGGCAGTACTTC. Its protein is CASSPPGDLRQYF. This chain links TRBV2 with TRBJ2-7, with D tentatively TRBD2 (6 bases). The CDR3 is 13 amino acids. Per the germline V gene, CDR1 is SNHLY and CDR2 is FYNNEI. V was clipped by 5 bases and J by 9 bases, with 17 bases between them.

The chain links TRBV6-1 to TRBJ2-7, with 8 bases identical to TRBD2. CDR3 size: 15 residues. V trimming: 2 bases; J trimming: 2 bases; junction bases outside the gene matches: 5. The V gene's germline CDR1 is MNHNS and CDR2 SASEGT. The CDR3: CASSERDSGAYEQYF. The CDR3 region has the DNA TGTGCCAGCAGTGAACGAGATAGCGGGGCCTACGAGCAGTACTTC.

The chain recombines TRBV6-1 with TRBJ1-3; tentatively, D is TRBD1 (6 bases). CDR3 length: 14 residues. V lost 1 base and J lost 4, with 8 bases in between. Germline-derived CDR1 and CDR2 are MNHNS and SASEGT. DNA for the CDR3: TGTGCCAGCAGTGAAGACACAGGGGGAAACACCATATATTTT. Amino acid sequence: CASSEDTGGNTIYF.

The table lists this clone with a few counts. DNA of the CDR3: TGCGCCAGCAGTCGGGGACAAGAGGGGGAAGAACTGTTTTTT. It yields the protein CASSRGQEGEELFF. The J gene is TRBJ1-4, the V gene TRBV5-1; D might be TRBD1 (6 bases). Germline V gene sequence: CDR1 SGHRS, CDR2 YFSETQ. The CDR3 extends over 14 amino acids. V dropped 5 bases and J dropped 12 bases, with 20 bases sitting between them.

The genes are TRBV6-4 and TRBJ1-2; TRBD1 matches at 7 bases. This CDR3 region has 13 residues. V lost 4 bases, J lost 14 bases, and 13 bases stayed unmatched. Looked up from germline, CDR1 is MRHNA and CDR2 is SNTAGT. CDR3 loop: CASSVITGTALTF. DNA of the CDR3: TGTGCCAGCAGTGTCATAACAGGGACAGCATTAACCTTC.

The chain is built from TRBV30 and TRBJ1-5, with TRBD1 matching 7 bases. The CDR3 spans 13 residues. With V trimmed by 4 bases and J by 7 bases, 7 bases remained unmatched. CDR1 is GTSNPN, CDR2 SVGIG, per germline (reference sequence). The CDR3 is CAWNRGLRQPQHF. Here the CDR3 DNA reads TGTGCCTGGAATAGGGGGCTTCGACAGCCCCAGCATTTT.

This chain joins TRBV6-5 and TRBJ2-1; 7 bases are shared with TRBD1. The junction had 8 bases not matched to a gene; V was cut back by 4 bases and J by 5 bases. CDR1 and CDR2 from the germline V gene are MNHEY and SVGAGI. This CDR3 is built from 15 residues. The CDR3 is CASSLEGQRNNEQFF. Written as DNA, the CDR3 is TGTGCCAGCAGTTTAGAGGGACAGAGAAACAATGAGCAGTTCTTC.

The rearrangement joins TRBV6-1 to TRBJ2-5; 7 bases are shared with TRBD2. Trimming at V came to 7 bases and at J to 1 base, leaving 9 bases not matched to a gene. This CDR3 contains 15 residues. Per germline, CDR1 MNHNS and CDR2 SASEGT. CDR3 sequence (DNA): TGTGCCAGCAACGGCAGGGCGGGGGTCCAAGAGACCCAGTACTTC. This gives the protein CASNGRAGVQETQYF.